The present T cell receptor (beta chain) was sequenced within a study of blood T cell repertoires in COVID-19. Per the germline V gene, CDR1 is SGHVS and CDR2 is FNYEAQ. Trimming cost V 5 bases and J 8 bases; bases outside gene matches: 12. This CDR3 contains 15 residues. This study enrolled people aged 18 to 89 from around 26 US geographic areas. Recovered status in Cohort 3 required two negative PCRs, clearance, or symptom resolution. Some clones are missing from TCRdb's copy, which holds only in-frame ones; the method was immunoSEQ multiplex PCR. The table lists a few hundred thousand clones, 85% to 90% of them singletons.

The source material was PBMCs or T cells enriched from blood (not recorded which). This clonotype was obtained from a woman between 50 and 59 years old who had recovered from COVID-19. The chain carries TRBV7-6 and TRBJ1-3; 7 positions match TRBD1. The DNA for the CDR3 is TGTGCCAGCAGCCCCCTGGACAGGCCGGGGGACACCATATATTTT. This sequence encodes CASSPLDRPGDTIYF. The whole variable domain, remainder taken from reference TRBV7-6 and TRBJ1-3, is GAGVSQSPRYKVTKRGQDVALRCDPISGHVSLYWYRQALGQGPEFLTYFNYEAQQDKSGLPNDRFSAERPEGSISTLTIQRTEQRDSAMYRCASSPLDRPGDTIYFGEGSWLTVV.